These 4 T cell receptor beta chains originate from one sample sequenced in a study of blood T cell repertoires in COVID-19. Sequencing used immunoSEQ multiplex PCR; TCRdb keeps in-frame clones, though not all of them. The repertoire has about 270,000 clones, just under 90% of them found once; the top ten carry approximately 4%. The sample consisted of PBMCs or T cells enriched from blood (not recorded which). All receptors come from a woman in her 30s with acute COVID-19.

V usage is TRBV15 and J usage is TRBJ2-7, with TRBD1 identical over 11 bases. The CDR3 has 17 residues. V lost 5 bases and J lost 2; bases outside the gene matches: 11. Germline-derived CDR1 and CDR2 are LNHNV and YYDKDF (reference sequence). CDR3: CATSRDRGKVGPYEQYF. CDR3 coding DNA: TGTGCCACCAGCCGGGACAGGGGGAAGGTCGGCCCCTACGAGCAGTACTTC.

In DNA, the CDR3 is TGTGCCATCCAGGACAGGGGACCTCAGCCCCAGCATTTT. Translated: CAIQDRGPQPQHF. The rearrangement links TRBV7-9 to TRBJ1-5; 9 bases match TRBD1. The V gene's germline CDR1 is SEHNR and CDR2 FQNEAQ (reference sequence). V was clipped by 10 bases and J by 6 bases; unmatched bases: 7. This CDR3 region has 13 residues.

The chain carries TRBV28 and TRBJ1-1, with no clear D. Trimming took off 4 bases at V and 1 base at J, with 13 bases between the two ends. There are 15 residues in the CDR3. Looked up from germline, CDR1 is MDHEN and CDR2 is SYDVKM. The CDR3 DNA follows: TGTGCCAGCAGTTCTACACGAGGGAGGAACACTGAAGCTTTCTTT. Its protein product is CASSSTRGRNTEAFF.

The chain uses TRBV5-1 and TRBJ2-1, with 15 bases lining up with TRBD2. Germline-derived CDR1 and CDR2 are SGHRS and YFSETQ. This CDR3 spans 15 amino acids. With V trimmed by 4 bases and J by 9 bases, 5 bases remained unmatched. The CDR3 bases are TGCGCCAGCAGCCTGGGACTAGCGGGAGGAACTGAGCAGTTCTTC. Its protein is CASSLGLAGGTEQFF.